This TCR beta chain comes out of a study of blood T cell repertoires in COVID-19. In the study overall: The United States, Italy and Spain provided the acute and convalescent COVID-19 samples. From T cells, B-cell-depleted T cells, or PBMCs came the material, which was cDNA or gDNA.

Study processing details: It was from reference gene primer amplification that nucleated cell counts were estimated. Only in-frame clones appear in the TCRdb table, and some are missing; sequencing was by immunoSEQ multiplex PCR. V, J and clone size derive from that table, while D and trimming were established from the DNA sequence. The table includes 150,000 to 200,000 clones, approximately 89% detected once. The origin of this receptor is a woman in her twenties or thirties with acute or convalescent COVID-19. Input material: peripheral blood.

CDR3: CASSIGGPTGSLAKNIQYF. The CDR3 DNA sequence: TGTGCCAGTAGTATCGGGGGACCAACGGGATCACTAGCCAAAAACATTCAGTACTTC. This chain joins TRBV19 and TRBJ2-4; TRBD2 is a possible D gene (6 bases). Germline CDR1 and CDR2: LNHDA and SQIVND (reference sequence). This CDR3 is built from 19 residues. With 3 bases removed from V and 0 bases from J, the gap between germline ends came to 21 bases. Using reference TRBV19 and TRBJ2-4 for the parts outside the CDR3, the full variable domain is DGGITQSPKYLFRKEGQNVTLSCEQNLNHDAMYWYRQDPGQGLRLIYYSQIVNDFQKGDIAEGYSVSREKKESFPLTVTSAQKNPTAFYLCASSIGGPTGSLAKNIQYFGAGTRLSVL.